This T cell receptor beta chain was retrieved from a study of OX40 agonist ivuxolimab in advanced cancers. Libraries were prepared by immunoSEQ multiplex PCR; TCRdb keeps only in-frame clonotypes and omits some of them. This sample has about 31,000 clones, with around three quarters found just once. The CDR3 sequence is 14 residues long. CDR1 and CDR2 from the germline V gene are SGHDT and YYEEEE. The V end was cut by 7 bases, the J end by 2 bases, with 15 bases between. J is TRBJ2-5 and V is TRBV5-6; possible D gene TRBD1, 6 bases. The sample was CD4+ or CD8+ T cells sorted from blood, taken in a trial of the OX40 agonist ivuxolimab. This sequence originates from an adult with an advanced solid tumor such as melanoma, head and neck, liver or kidney cancer. CDR3 sequence: CASHKRTAQETQYF. The CDR3 DNA reads TGTGCCAGCCATAAACGGACAGCACAAGAGACCCAGTACTTC.